These 29 T cell receptor beta chains share one sample of origin, sequenced in a study of blood T cell repertoires in COVID-19. Assay used: immunoSEQ multiplex PCR; TCRdb lists only in-frame clones, some missing. The table has 50,000 to 65,000 clones, 88% seen once. Sequencing was performed on peripheral blood. These receptors were obtained from a man aged 50 to 59 with active COVID-19.

The chain links TRBV7-9 to TRBJ2-4; D is perhaps TRBD2 (5 bases). Trimming shortened V by 0 bases and J by 2 bases, and 5 bases separated the two germline ends. Germline V CDR1 and CDR2: SEHNR, FQNEAQ (reference sequence). The CDR3 runs 14 residues. The chain's CDR3 is CASSLAGTKNIQYF. Written as DNA, the CDR3 is TGTGCCAGCAGCTTAGCCGGGACCAAAAACATTCAGTACTTC.

The V and J genes are TRBV30 and TRBJ1-5; a weak D match, TRBD1 (5 bases). Germline V gives CDR1 GTSNPN, CDR2 SVGIG (reference sequence). This CDR3 has 11 amino acids. Trimming removed 5 bases from V and 8 bases from J, with 10 bases in between. CDR3 residues: CAWGDGEPQHF. As DNA, the CDR3 is TGTGCCTGGGGGGACGGGGAGCCCCAGCATTTT. Filled out from reference TRBV30 and TRBJ1-5, the complete variable domain reads SQTIHQWPATLVQPVGSPLSLECTVEGTSNPNLYWYRQAAGRGLQLLFYSVGIGQISSEVPQNLSASRPQDRQFILSSKKLLLSDSGFYLCAWGDGEPQHFGDGTRLSIL.

This clone was counted once. The rearrangement links TRBV12-3 or TRBV12-4 to TRBJ1-5; D is unresolved. Trimming shortened V by 3 bases and J by 10 bases, and 13 bases separated the two germline ends. There are 13 residues in the CDR3. In nucleotides, the CDR3 is TGTGCCAGCAGTTTTTATCGGGATGGTCCCCAGCATTTT. Amino acid sequence: CASSFYRDGPQHF.

V gene TRBV7-9 combines with J gene TRBJ2-3; D is undetermined. Germline CDR1 is SEHNR and CDR2 is FQNEAQ (reference sequence). This CDR3 is built from 17 residues. V was pared by 5 bases and J by 0 bases, with 18 bases between. CDR3 sequence reads: CASSPTQQSPSTDTQYF. CDR3 nucleotides: TGTGCCAGCAGCCCCACCCAACAGAGCCCTAGCACAGATACGCAGTATTTT. The variable domain in full, completed from reference TRBV7-9 and TRBJ2-3, reads DTGVSQNPRHKITKRGQNVTFRCDPISEHNRLYWYRQTLGQGPEFLTYFQNEAQLEKSRLLSDRFSAERPKGSFSTLEIQRTEQGDSAMYLCASSPTQQSPSTDTQYFGPGTRLTVL.

The CDR3 sequence is CAWSVPGGLETQYF. The DNA for the CDR3 is TGTGCCTGGAGTGTACCCGGGGGGCTAGAGACCCAGTACTTC. The V gene is TRBV30, the J gene TRBJ2-5; the D gene is possibly TRBD2 (7 bases). The V and J ends lost 0 bases and 4 bases respectively, with 12 bases between them. Germline V gene lookup returns CDR1 GTSNPN and CDR2 SVGIG (reference sequence). This CDR3 region has 14 residues.

The chain combines TRBV2 with TRBJ1-4; TRBD1 aligns across 8 bases. CDR1 and CDR2 from the germline V gene are SNHLY and FYNNEI. Trimming at V came to 7 bases and at J to 8 bases, leaving 9 bases not matched to a gene. The CDR3 spans 14 residues. The CDR3, as DNA: TGTGCCAGCATTTTCCAGGGGGCGCGAGAAAAACTGTTTTTT. Translating gives CASIFQGAREKLFF.

The chain employs TRBV6-5 and TRBJ1-5; 11 bases are a match to TRBD1. Germline CDR1 MNHEY, CDR2 SVGAGI. The CDR3 spans 15 residues. The trim removed 6 bases at V and 6 bases at J, leaving 7 bases unmatched. The CDR3 sequence is CASRGDRGFGQPQHF. The CDR3 nucleotides are TGTGCCAGCAGGGGGGACAGGGGGTTCGGTCAGCCCCAGCATTTT.

The gene calls are TRBV6-2 or TRBV6-3 and TRBJ2-2; 11 bases are a match to TRBD1. J was trimmed by 5 bases and V by 6 bases; bases with no gene match: 5. The CDR3 is 15 amino acids. Germline V lookup: CDR1 MNHEY, CDR2 SVGEGT. In DNA form, the CDR3 reads TGTGCCAGCAGCCGGGGGACAGGGGGGACCGGGGAGCTGTTTTTT. It translates to CASSRGTGGTGELFF.

This chain connects TRBV2 to TRBJ2-7, with D tentatively TRBD1 (6 bases). Trimming removed 6 bases at V and 13 bases at J, with 16 bases between. In germline, CDR1 is SNHLY, CDR2 FYNNEI. The CDR3 contains 11 residues. In DNA, the CDR3 is TGTGCCAGCAGCTTGGGACAACCCTGCTACTTC. Residues: CASSLGQPCYF.

V and J are TRBV5-1 and TRBJ1-5; D may be TRBD1 (6 bases). The germline gives CDR1 SGHRS, CDR2 YFSETQ. The CDR3 contains 16 residues. Trimming shortened V by 8 bases and J by 0 bases, and 18 bases separated the two germline ends. The CDR3 sequence is CASHWGQKNSNQPQHF. CDR3 coding DNA: TGCGCCAGTCATTGGGGGCAGAAAAATAGCAATCAGCCCCAGCATTTT.

The V and J genes are TRBV5-1 and TRBJ2-3; D remains ambiguous. This CDR3 has 15 amino acids. In germline, CDR1 is SGHRS, CDR2 YFSETQ. Deletions cut 1 base from V and 4 bases from J, with 13 bases between. CDR3 protein: CASSLTNPRADTQYF. CDR3 nucleotide sequence: TGCGCCAGCAGCTTGACGAACCCCCGAGCAGATACGCAGTATTTT.

The V and J genes are TRBV7-9 and TRBJ2-1; no definite D call. The CDR3 has 12 residues. Germline V gene data show CDR1 as SEHNR and CDR2 as FQNEAQ (reference sequence). V dropped 7 bases and J dropped 16 bases, with 20 bases sitting between them. CDR3 protein: CASNMRGPDRFF. CDR3 DNA sequence: TGTGCCAGCAACATGAGAGGTCCCGACCGTTTCTTC.

The chain recombines TRBV5-6 with TRBJ2-3; TRBD2 aligns across 8 bases. V shed 2 bases, J shed 2 bases, and the junction held 4 bases outside the gene matches. This CDR3 has 15 residues. CDR1 SGHDT and CDR2 YYEEEE come from the germline V gene. The CDR3 here is CASSLRGGLTDTQYF. The CDR3 DNA follows: TGTGCCAGCAGCTTACGCGGGGGGCTCACAGATACGCAGTATTTT.

V and J are TRBV9 and TRBJ1-2; D not resolved. Germline assignment: CDR1 SGDLS and CDR2 YYNGEE. The ends were cut back, 4 bases at V and 4 bases at J, with 11 bases in the middle. The CDR3 has 13 residues. CDR3 sequence: CASSPLASYGYTF. In DNA, the CDR3 is TGTGCCAGCAGCCCCCTTGCTAGCTATGGCTACACCTTC.

This CDR3 is CASSTRQYGSGNTIYF. CDR3 bases: TGTGCCAGCAGCACCCGACAGTACGGCTCTGGAAACACCATATATTTT. J is TRBJ1-3 and V is TRBV9, with D perhaps matching TRBD1 (5 bases). The CDR3 has 16 amino acids. The germline V gene has CDR1 SGDLS and CDR2 YYNGEE. V was cut by 4 bases and J by 0 bases, with 14 bases left in between.

V is TRBV30 and J is TRBJ1-5; possible D gene TRBD1, 5 bases. This CDR3 has 14 residues. Germline CDR1 GTSNPN, CDR2 SVGIG (reference sequence). V was trimmed by 2 bases and J by 6 bases, leaving 14 bases between them. The DNA for the CDR3 is TGTGCCTGGAGTAGGGGCCTCGCCGGTCAGCCCCAGCATTTT. Translation: CAWSRGLAGQPQHF.

The chain employs TRBV24-1 and TRBJ2-3; TRBD2 matches at 9 bases. From germline, CDR1 is KGHDR and CDR2 SFDVKD. There are 11 residues in the CDR3. Trimming at V came to 4 bases and at J to 14 bases, leaving 3 bases not matched to a gene. The CDR3 spells CATSDGLAPYF. The CDR3 nucleotides are TGTGCCACCAGTGACGGACTAGCGCCGTATTTT.

The chain employs TRBV18 and TRBJ2-6; 10 bases line up with TRBD1. The length of the CDR3 is 19 residues. Germline lookup yields CDR1 KGHSH and CDR2 LQKENI. V lost 3 bases, J lost 0 bases, and 8 bases stayed unmatched. CDR3 region: CASSPFGQGESSGANVLTF. In nucleotides, the CDR3 is TGTGCCAGCTCACCTTTCGGACAGGGGGAGTCCTCTGGGGCCAACGTCCTGACTTTC.

In its sample, this clone was seen once. The chain links TRBV10-3 to TRBJ2-7, with 11 bases lining up with TRBD2. V lost 5 bases and J lost 4; bases outside the gene matches: 4. Looked up from germline, CDR1 is ENHRY and CDR2 is SYGVKD. The CDR3 consists of 14 residues. In nucleotides, the CDR3 is TGTGCCATCAGTAACGGGACTAGCGGATACGAGCAGTACTTC. Amino acid sequence: CAISNGTSGYEQYF.

The chain links TRBV12-5 to TRBJ1-3; D gene uncertain. Per the germline V gene, CDR1 is LGHNT and CDR2 is FRNRAP. The CDR3 extends over 15 amino acids. Between the trimmed V and J ends, which lost 5 bases and 2 bases, there was a span of 13 bases. The CDR3 sequence is CASGERPEAGNTIYF. CDR3 nucleotides: TGTGCTAGTGGTGAACGACCGGAGGCTGGAAACACCATATATTTT.

V usage is TRBV5-6 and J usage is TRBJ2-5; possibly TRBD1 for D (6 bases). The V gene's germline CDR1 is SGHDT and CDR2 YYEEEE. The CDR3 runs 14 residues. V lost 3 bases to trimming and J lost 4 bases, with 13 bases between them. CDR3 sequence (DNA): TGTGCCAGCAGCTCGGTGACAGGAGGAGAGACCCAGTACTTC. Translated, it gives CASSSVTGGETQYF.

This rearrangement joins TRBV6-6 to TRBJ2-5; maybe TRBD1 (6 bases). This CDR3 comprises 10 residues. V was cut by 4 bases and J by 10 bases, with 7 bases left in between. Germline V CDR1 and CDR2: MNHNY, SVGAGI (reference sequence). CDR3 sequence: CASSWDIQYF. The CDR3 region has the DNA TGTGCCAGCAGTTGGGACATCCAGTACTTC.

This sequence joins TRBV7-2 and TRBJ1-4; possibly TRBD1 for D (5 bases). V was shortened by 6 bases and J by 10 bases, with 15 bases between the two germline ends. This CDR3 has 13 amino acids. From germline, CDR1 is SGHTA and CDR2 FQGNSA. CDR3 residues: CASSAGGGVKLFF. The CDR3 DNA is TGTGCCAGCAGTGCCGGGGGAGGCGTAAAACTGTTTTTT. The whole variable domain, filled in from reference TRBV7-2 and TRBJ1-4, reads GAGVSQSPSNKVTEKGKDVELRCDPISGHTALYWYRQSLGQGLEFLIYFQGNSAPDKSGLPSDRFSAERTGGSVSTLTIQRTQQEDSAVYLCASSAGGGVKLFFGSGTQLSVL.

The V call is TRBV11-2, the J call TRBJ2-1, with D maybe TRBD2 (7 bases). CDR1 and CDR2 from the germline V gene are SGHAT and FQNNGV. V was clipped by 1 base and J by 12 bases, with 10 bases between them. This CDR3 contains 12 residues. CDR3 coding DNA: TGTGCCAGCAGCTTAGCGGCGGGGGCGCAGTTCTTC. This gives the protein CASSLAAGAQFF.

The V and J genes are TRBV6-5 and TRBJ2-5; TRBD2 aligns across 8 bases. Germline V gene data show CDR1 as MNHEY and CDR2 as SVGAGI. The J segment lost 2 bases and the V segment lost 2 bases, leaving 4 bases of the junction unmatched. The CDR3 has 15 residues. CDR3 DNA sequence: TGTGCCAGCAGTTACCTGGCTAGCGGGCAAGAGACCCAGTACTTC. Encoded protein: CASSYLASGQETQYF.

The sample holds one count of this clone. The chain carries TRBV6-5 and TRBJ1-2; tentatively, D is TRBD1 (5 bases). Looked up from germline, CDR1 is MNHEY and CDR2 is SVGAGI. V was clipped by 5 bases and J by 3 bases, with 13 bases between them. This CDR3 comprises 14 residues. The CDR3 is CASSRGGKDYGYTF. CDR3 DNA: TGTGCCAGCAGTCGCGGGGGGAAAGACTATGGCTACACCTTC.

The chain links TRBV2 to TRBJ2-1; TRBD1 matches at 9 bases. The CDR3 has 14 residues. Unmatched junction bases numbered 2, after V lost 4 bases and J lost 4 bases. From germline, CDR1 is SNHLY and CDR2 FYNNEI. The DNA for the CDR3 is TGTGCCAGCAGTGTAGGACAGGGGTACAATGAGCAGTTCTTC. It yields the protein CASSVGQGYNEQFF.

This clone was observed a handful of times. CDR3 bases: TGTGCCAGCAGTGAAGCGGACAGGGGCCCCTACGAGCAGTACTTC. Its translation: CASSEADRGPYEQYF. J is TRBJ2-7 and V is TRBV6-1; 9 positions match TRBD1. The CDR3 has 15 residues. The germline V gene encodes CDR1 MNHNS and CDR2 SASEGT. Trimming at V came to 0 bases and at J to 2 bases, leaving 2 bases not matched to a gene.

J is TRBJ1-2 and V is TRBV18, with 8 bases aligning to TRBD1. V gave up 6 bases and J gave up 2 bases; unmatched junction bases: 5. Germline V gene sequence: CDR1 KGHSH, CDR2 LQKENI. The CDR3 has 14 residues. The CDR3 region has the DNA TGTGCCAGCTCGCCAGGGGGCGCGAACTATGGCTACACCTTC. It codes for CASSPGGANYGYTF. The full variable domain, its missing parts supplied by reference TRBV18 and TRBJ1-2, is NAGVMQNPRHLVRRRGQEARLRCSPMKGHSHVYWYRQLPEEGLKFMVYLQKENIIDESGMPKERFSAEFPKEGPSILRIQQVVRGDSAAYFCASSPGGANYGYTFGSGTRLTVV.